This T cell receptor beta chain comes out of a study of CD8 T cells in Susac syndrome. Study conclusions and caveats: As acknowledged by the study, its TCR sequencing and HLA analysis included a relatively small number of individuals.

Reverse transcription used about 0.45 to 1 ug RNA and random hexamers. The method of amplification for TCR beta CDR3 was immunoSEQ multiplex PCR, covering 54 Vbeta and 13 Jbeta. MiXCR was run by TCRdb on the immunoSEQ multiplex PCR reads, yielding one entry per CDR3 protein. The sample contains about 120,000 distinct CDR3 sequences, roughly 94% of which appear only once. This clonotype was recorded only once. The antigen is undetermined. The authors carried out high-throughput sequencing of TCR beta. They applied it to CD8+ and CD4+ T cells obtained from blood. Negative isolation yielded CD4+ and CD8+ T cells, and FACS enriched TEMRA cells. Trimming took 5 bases from V and 8 from J; bases not matched to a gene: 5. This CDR3 spans 14 amino acids.

This clonotype was sampled from a human donor with multiple sclerosis. Sample: CD4+ T cells from PBMCs. The chain combines TRBV12-3 or TRBV12-4 with TRBJ1-6; 8 nucleotides match TRBD1. CDR3 sequence reads: CASSTGTGDSPLHF. The CDR3 DNA is TGTGCCAGCAGTACCGGGACAGGAGATTCACCCCTCCACTTT.